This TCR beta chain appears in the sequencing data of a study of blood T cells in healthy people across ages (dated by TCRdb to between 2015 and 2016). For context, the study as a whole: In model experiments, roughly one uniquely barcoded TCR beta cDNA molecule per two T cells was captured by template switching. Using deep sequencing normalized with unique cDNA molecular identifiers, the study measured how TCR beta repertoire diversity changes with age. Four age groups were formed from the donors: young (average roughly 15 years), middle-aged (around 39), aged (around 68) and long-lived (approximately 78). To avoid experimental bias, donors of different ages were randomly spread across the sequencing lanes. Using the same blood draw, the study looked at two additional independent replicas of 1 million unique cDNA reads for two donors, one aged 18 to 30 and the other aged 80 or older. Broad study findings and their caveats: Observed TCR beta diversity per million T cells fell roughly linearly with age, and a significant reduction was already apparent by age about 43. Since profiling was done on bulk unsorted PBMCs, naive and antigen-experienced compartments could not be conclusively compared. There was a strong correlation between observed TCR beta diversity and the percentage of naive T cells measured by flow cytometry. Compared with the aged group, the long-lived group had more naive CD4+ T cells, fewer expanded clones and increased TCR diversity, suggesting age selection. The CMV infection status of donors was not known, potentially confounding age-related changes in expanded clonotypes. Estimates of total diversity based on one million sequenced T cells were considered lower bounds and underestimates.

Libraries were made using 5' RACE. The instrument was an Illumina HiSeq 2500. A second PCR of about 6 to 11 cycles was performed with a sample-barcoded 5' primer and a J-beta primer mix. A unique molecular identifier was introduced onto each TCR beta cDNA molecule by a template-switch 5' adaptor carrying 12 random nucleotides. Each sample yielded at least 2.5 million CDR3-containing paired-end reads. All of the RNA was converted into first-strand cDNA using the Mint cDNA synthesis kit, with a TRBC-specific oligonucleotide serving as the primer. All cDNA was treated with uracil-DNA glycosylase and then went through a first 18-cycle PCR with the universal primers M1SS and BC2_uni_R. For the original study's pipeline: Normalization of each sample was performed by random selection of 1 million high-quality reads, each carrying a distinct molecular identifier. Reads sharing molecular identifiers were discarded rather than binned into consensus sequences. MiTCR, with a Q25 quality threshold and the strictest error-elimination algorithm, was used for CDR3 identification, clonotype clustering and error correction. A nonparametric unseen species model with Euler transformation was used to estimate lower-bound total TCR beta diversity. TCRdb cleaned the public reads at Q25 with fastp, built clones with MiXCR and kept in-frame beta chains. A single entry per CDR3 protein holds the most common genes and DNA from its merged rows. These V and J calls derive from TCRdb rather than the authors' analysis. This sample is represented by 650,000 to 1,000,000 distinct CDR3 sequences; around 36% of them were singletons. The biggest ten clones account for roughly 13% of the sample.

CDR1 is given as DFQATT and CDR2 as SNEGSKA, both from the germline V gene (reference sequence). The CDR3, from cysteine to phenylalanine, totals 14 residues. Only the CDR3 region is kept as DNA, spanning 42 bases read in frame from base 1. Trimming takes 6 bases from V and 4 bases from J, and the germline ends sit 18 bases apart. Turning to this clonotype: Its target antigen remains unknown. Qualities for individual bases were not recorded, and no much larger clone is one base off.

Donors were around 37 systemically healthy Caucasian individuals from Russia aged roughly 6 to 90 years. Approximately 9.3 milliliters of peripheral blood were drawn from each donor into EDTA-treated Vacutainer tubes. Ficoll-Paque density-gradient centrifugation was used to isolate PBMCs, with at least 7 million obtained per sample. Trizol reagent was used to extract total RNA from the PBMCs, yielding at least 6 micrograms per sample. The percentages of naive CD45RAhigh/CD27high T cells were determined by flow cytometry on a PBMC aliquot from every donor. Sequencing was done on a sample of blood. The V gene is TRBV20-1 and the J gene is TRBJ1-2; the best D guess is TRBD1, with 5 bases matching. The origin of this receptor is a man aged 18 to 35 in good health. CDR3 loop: CSAKIPSGGYGYTF. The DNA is TGCAGTGCGAAAATTCCTTCGGGGGGCTATGGCTACACCTTC.